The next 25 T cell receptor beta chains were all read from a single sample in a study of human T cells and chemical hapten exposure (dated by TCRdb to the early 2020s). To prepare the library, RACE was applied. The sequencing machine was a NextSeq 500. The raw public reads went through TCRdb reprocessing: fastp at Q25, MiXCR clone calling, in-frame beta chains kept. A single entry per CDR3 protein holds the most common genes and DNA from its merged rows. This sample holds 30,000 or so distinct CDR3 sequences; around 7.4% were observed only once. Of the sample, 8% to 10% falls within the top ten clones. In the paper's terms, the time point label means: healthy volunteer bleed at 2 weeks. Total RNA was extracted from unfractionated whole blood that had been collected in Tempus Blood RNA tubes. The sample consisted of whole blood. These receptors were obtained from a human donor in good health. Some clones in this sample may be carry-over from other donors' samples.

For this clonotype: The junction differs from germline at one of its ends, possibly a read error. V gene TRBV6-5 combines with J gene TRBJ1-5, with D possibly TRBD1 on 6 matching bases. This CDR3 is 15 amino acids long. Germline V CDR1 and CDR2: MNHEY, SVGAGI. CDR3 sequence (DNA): TGTGACAGCAGCGCGGGACACAAGAGCAATCAGCCCCAGCATTTT. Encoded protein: CDSSAGHKSNQPQHF.

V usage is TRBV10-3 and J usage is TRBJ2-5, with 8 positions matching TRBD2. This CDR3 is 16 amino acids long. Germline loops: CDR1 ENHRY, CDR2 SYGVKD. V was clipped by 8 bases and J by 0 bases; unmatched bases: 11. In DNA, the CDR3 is TGTGCCATCCGCCAAAGCGGCGGGGGGCACCAAGAGACCCAGTACTTC. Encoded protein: CAIRQSGGGHQETQYF.

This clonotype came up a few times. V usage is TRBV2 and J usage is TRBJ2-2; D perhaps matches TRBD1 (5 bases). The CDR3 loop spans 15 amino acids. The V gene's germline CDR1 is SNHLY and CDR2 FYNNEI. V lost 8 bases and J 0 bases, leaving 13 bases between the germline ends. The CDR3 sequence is CASSGLTSNTGELFF. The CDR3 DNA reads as TGTGCCAGCTCAGGGCTAACCTCGAACACCGGGGAGCTGTTTTTT.

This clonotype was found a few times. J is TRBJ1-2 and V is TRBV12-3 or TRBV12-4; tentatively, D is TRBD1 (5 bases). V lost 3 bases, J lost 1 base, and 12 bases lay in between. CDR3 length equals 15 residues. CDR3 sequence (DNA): TGTGCCAGCAGTTTTACAGGTTCCAGTAACTATGGCTACACCTTC. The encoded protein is CASSFTGSSNYGYTF.

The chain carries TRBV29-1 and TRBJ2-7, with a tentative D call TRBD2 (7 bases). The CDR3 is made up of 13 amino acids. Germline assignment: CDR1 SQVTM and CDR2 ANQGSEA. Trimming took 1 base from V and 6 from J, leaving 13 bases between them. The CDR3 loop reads CSVEGRGGSEQYF. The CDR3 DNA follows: TGCAGCGTTGAAGGAAGGGGGGGCAGCGAGCAGTACTTC.

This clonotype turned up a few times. The CDR3 is CSAQQVINTEAFF. The CDR3 DNA is TGCAGTGCTCAACAGGTGATAAACACTGAAGCTTTCTTT. This chain uses TRBV20-1 with TRBJ1-1; D possibly corresponds to TRBD1 (5 bases). V was pared by 5 bases and J by 2 bases, with 12 bases between. This CDR3 comprises 13 residues. Germline CDR1 reads DFQATT; CDR2 reads SNEGSKA (reference sequence).

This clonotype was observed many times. CDR3 amino acids: CAWSVLTGTIYF. In DNA form, the CDR3 reads TGTGCCTGGAGTGTCCTCACCGGGACCATATATTTT. J is TRBJ1-3 and V is TRBV30, with D unresolved. The CDR3 sequence is 12 residues long. CDR1 is GTSNPN and CDR2 is SVGIG in the germline V gene (reference sequence). The ends were cut back, 0 bases at V and 10 bases at J, with 10 bases in the middle.

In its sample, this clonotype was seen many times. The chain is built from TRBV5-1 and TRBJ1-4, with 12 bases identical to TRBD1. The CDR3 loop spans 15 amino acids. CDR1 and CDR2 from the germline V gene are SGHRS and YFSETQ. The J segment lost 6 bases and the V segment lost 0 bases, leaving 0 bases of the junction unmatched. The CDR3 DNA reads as TGCGCCAGCAGCTTGGGGGACAGGGGGCATGAAAAACTGTTTTTT. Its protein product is CASSLGDRGHEKLFF.

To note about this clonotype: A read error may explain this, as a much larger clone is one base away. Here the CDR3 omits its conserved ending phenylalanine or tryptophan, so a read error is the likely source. CDR3 residues: CSVPDRGETQYY. CDR3 in DNA: TGCAGCGTTCCGGACAGGGGCGAGACCCAGTACTAC. This chain links TRBV29-1 with TRBJ2-5; 9 bases fit TRBD1. Germline CDR1 SQVTM, CDR2 ANQGSEA. Losses at the gene ends were 5 bases for V and 5 bases for J; bases not matched to a gene: 3. The CDR3 contains 12 residues.

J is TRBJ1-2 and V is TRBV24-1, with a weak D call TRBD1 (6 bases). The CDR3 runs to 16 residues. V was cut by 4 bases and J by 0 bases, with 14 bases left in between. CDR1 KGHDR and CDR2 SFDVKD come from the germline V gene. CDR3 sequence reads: CATSDARTVTNYGYTF. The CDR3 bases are TGTGCCACCAGTGACGCACGGACAGTAACTAACTATGGCTACACCTTC.

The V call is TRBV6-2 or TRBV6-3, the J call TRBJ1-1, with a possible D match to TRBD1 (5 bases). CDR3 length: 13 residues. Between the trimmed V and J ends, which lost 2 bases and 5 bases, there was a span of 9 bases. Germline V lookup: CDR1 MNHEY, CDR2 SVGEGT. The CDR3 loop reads CASSYEGDTEAFF. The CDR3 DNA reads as TGTGCCAGCAGTTACGAAGGGGATACTGAAGCTTTCTTT.

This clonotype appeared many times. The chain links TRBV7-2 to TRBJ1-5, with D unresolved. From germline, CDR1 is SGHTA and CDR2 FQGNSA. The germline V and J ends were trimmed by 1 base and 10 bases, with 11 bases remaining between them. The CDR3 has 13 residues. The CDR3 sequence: CASSLEAEKPQHF. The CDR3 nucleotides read TGTGCCAGCAGCTTAGAGGCGGAAAAACCCCAGCATTTT.

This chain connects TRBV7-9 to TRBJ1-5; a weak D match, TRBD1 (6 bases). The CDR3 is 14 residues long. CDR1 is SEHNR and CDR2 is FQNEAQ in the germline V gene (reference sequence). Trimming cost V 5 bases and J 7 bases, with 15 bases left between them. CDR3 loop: CASSLGGVKQPQHF. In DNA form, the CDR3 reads TGTGCCAGCAGCCTAGGGGGGGTGAAGCAGCCCCAGCATTTT.

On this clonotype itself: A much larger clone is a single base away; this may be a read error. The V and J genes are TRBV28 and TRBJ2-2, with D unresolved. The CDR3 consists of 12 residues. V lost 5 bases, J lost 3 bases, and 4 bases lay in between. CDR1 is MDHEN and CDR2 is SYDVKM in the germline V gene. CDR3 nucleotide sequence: TGTGCCAGCAGTCTCGACACCGGGGAGCTGTTTTTT. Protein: CASSLDTGELFF.

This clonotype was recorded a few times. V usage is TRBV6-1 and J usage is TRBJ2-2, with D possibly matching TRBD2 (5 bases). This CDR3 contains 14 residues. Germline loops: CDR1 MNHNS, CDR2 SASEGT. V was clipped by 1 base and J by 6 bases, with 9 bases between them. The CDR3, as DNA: TGTGCCAGCAGTGAAGGGGGAGACGCCGGGGAGCTGTTTTTT. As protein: CASSEGGDAGELFF.

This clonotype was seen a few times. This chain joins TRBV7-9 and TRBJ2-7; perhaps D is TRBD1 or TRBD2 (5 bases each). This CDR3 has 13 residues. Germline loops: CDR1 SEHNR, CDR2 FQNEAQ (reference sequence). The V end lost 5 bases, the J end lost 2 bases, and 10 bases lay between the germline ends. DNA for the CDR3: TGTGCCAGCAGCCAGGGACCGGCCTACGAGCAGTACTTC. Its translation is CASSQGPAYEQYF.

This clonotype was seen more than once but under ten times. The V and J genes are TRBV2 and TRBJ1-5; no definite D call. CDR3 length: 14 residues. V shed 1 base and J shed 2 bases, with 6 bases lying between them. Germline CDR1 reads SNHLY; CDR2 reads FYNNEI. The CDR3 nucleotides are TGTGCCAGCAGTGAAGAAAAGTGCAATCAGCCCCAGCATTTT. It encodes CASSEEKCNQPQHF.

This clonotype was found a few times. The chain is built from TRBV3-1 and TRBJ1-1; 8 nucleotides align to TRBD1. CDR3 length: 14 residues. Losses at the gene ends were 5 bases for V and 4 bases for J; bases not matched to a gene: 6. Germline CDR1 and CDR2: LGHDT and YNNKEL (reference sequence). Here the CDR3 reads CASSSQDRVTEAFF. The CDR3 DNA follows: TGTGCCAGCAGCTCGCAGGACAGGGTCACTGAAGCTTTCTTT.

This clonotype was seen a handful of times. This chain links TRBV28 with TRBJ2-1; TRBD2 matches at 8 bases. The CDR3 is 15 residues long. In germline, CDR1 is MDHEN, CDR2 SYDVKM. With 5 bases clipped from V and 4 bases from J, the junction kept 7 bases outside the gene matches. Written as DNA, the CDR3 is TGTGCCAGCAGTCCCGCCGGGAGGGCTTACAATGAGCAGTTCTTC. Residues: CASSPAGRAYNEQFF.

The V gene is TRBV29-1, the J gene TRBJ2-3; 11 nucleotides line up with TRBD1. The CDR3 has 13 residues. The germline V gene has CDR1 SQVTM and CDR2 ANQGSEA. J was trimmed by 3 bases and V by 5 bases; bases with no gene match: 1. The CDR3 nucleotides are TGCAGCGTTTGGGACAGGGGGACAGATACGCAGTATTTT. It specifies CSVWDRGTDTQYF.

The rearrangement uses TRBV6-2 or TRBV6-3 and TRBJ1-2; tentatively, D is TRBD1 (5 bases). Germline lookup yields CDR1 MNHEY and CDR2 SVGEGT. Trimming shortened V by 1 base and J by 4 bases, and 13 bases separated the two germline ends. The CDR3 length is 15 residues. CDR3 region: CASSYWRGDGYGYTF. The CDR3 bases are TGTGCCAGCAGTTACTGGAGGGGCGACGGCTATGGCTACACCTTC.

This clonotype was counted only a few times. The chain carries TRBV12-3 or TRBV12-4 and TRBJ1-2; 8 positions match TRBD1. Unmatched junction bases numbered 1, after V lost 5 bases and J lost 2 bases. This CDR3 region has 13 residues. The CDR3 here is CASSGTGNYGYTF. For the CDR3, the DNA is TGTGCCAGCAGTGGGACAGGCAACTATGGCTACACCTTC.

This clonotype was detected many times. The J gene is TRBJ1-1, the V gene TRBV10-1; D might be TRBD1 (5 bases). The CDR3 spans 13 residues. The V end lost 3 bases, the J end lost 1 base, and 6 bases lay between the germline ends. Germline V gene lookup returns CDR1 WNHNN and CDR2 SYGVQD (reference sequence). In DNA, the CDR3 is TGCGCCAGCAGTGAACAGGCGAACACTGAAGCTTTCTTT. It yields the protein CASSEQANTEAFF.

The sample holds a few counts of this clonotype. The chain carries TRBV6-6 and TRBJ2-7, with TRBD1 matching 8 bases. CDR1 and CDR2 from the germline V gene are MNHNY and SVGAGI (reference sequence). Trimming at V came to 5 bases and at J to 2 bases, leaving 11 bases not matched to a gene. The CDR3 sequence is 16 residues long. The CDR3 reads CASSPKRDRGAYEQYF. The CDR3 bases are TGTGCCAGCAGTCCGAAACGTGACAGGGGAGCCTACGAGCAGTACTTC.

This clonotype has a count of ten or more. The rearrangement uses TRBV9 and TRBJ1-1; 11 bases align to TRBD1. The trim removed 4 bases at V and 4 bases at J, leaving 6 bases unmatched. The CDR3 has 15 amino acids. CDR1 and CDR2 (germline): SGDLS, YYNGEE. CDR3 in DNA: TGTGCCAGCAGCCTCCGGACAGGGGGCGTCACTGAAGCTTTCTTT. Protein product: CASSLRTGGVTEAFF.